Shown below are 25 T cell receptor beta chains from a single sample sequenced in a study of long-term antiretroviral therapy in people with HIV. Survey-level resolution applied to immunoSEQ assay v3.0. Method: immunoSEQ multiplex PCR; TCRdb's copy keeps in-frame clones and lacks some. The sample records 30,000 or so clones, about four fifths being singletons. The sample here was unsorted PBMCs, taken 3 years after starting antiretroviral therapy. The receptors originated from a middle-aged man with HIV.

The V call is TRBV6-5, the J call TRBJ2-7, with TRBD1 identical over 10 bases. Germline CDR1 is MNHEY and CDR2 is SVGAGI. This CDR3 contains 15 residues. Unmatched junction bases numbered 10, after V lost 8 bases and J lost 3 bases. For the CDR3, the DNA is TGTGCCAGCGGCGAGGCCGGGACAGGGGACTACGAGCAGTACTTC. Amino acid sequence: CASGEAGTGDYEQYF.

The chain links TRBV5-1 to TRBJ2-5, with TRBD2 identical over 12 bases. Germline V gene sequence: CDR1 SGHRS, CDR2 YFSETQ. The CDR3 runs to 15 residues. V shed 0 bases and J 3 bases; nucleotides not matched to a gene: 0. The chain's CDR3 is CASSLGLAGEETQYF. The DNA for the CDR3 is TGCGCCAGCAGCTTGGGACTAGCGGGGGAAGAGACCCAGTACTTC.

This chain links TRBV4-1 with TRBJ1-2; no reliable D call. Germline V gene sequence: CDR1 MGHRA, CDR2 YSYEKL. This CDR3 contains 11 residues. Deletions cut 5 bases from V and 8 bases from J, with 9 bases between. CDR3 loop: CASSGGRGYTF. Here the CDR3 DNA reads TGCGCCAGCAGCGGCGGTAGAGGCTACACCTTC.

This chain links TRBV27 with TRBJ2-7; D perhaps matches TRBD2 (5 bases). V lost 5 bases, J lost 4 bases, and 12 bases lay in between. Looked up from germline, CDR1 is MNHEY and CDR2 is SMNVEV (reference sequence). The length of the CDR3 is 13 residues. In DNA, the CDR3 is TGTGCCAGCAGTCATACTAGGGAGTACGAGCAGTACTTC. Protein sequence: CASSHTREYEQYF.

The chain is built from TRBV28 and TRBJ2-7; the D is unclear. There are 10 residues in the CDR3. CDR1 and CDR2 from the germline V gene are MDHEN and SYDVKM. V shed 2 bases and J shed 6 bases, with 2 bases lying between them. The CDR3 DNA reads as TGTGCCAGCAGTTTAGTCGAGCAGTACTTC. Translated, it gives CASSLVEQYF. Using reference TRBV28 and TRBJ2-7 for the parts outside the CDR3, the full variable domain is DVKVTQSSRYLVKRTGEKVFLECVQDMDHENMFWYRQDPGLGLRLIYFSYDVKMKEKGDIPEGYSVSREKKERFSLILESASTNQTSMYLCASSLVEQYFGPGTRLTVT.

This clone has more than one count but fewer than ten. The chain links TRBV28 to TRBJ2-7; D remains ambiguous. The CDR3 sequence is 13 residues long. Trimming pared 3 bases from V and 6 bases from J, leaving 12 bases between. The germline V gene has CDR1 MDHEN and CDR2 SYDVKM. This CDR3 reads CASSFRGWGEQYF. The CDR3 bases are TGTGCCAGCAGTTTCCGAGGTTGGGGCGAGCAGTACTTC.

This clone was found once. The J gene is TRBJ1-2, the V gene TRBV5-4; 10 nucleotides agree with TRBD1. The germline V gene encodes CDR1 SGHNT and CDR2 YYREEE (reference sequence). J lost 10 bases, V lost 2 bases, and 8 bases had no gene match. The CDR3 extends over 14 amino acids. This chain's CDR3 is CASSLQGTGAPYTF. CDR3 DNA sequence: TGTGCCAGCAGCTTACAAGGGACAGGGGCTCCCTACACCTTC.

This sequence joins TRBV15 and TRBJ2-5; no firm D call. The CDR3 sequence is 15 residues long. In germline, CDR1 is LNHNV, CDR2 YYDKDF (reference sequence). With 5 bases removed from V and 2 bases from J, the gap between germline ends came to 15 bases. The CDR3 nucleotides read TGTGCCACCAGCCCCTCGCGTACAGCACAAGAGACCCAGTACTTC. Protein product: CATSPSRTAQETQYF.

Points on this clone: The germline gene is not matched at one end of the junction; a read error may be the cause. In the same sample, other DNA sequences code for this CDR3. The chain combines TRBV6-4 with TRBJ1-6; 9 positions agree with TRBD1. CDR1 and CDR2 from the germline V gene are MRHNA and SNTAGT. The CDR3 extends over 19 amino acids. The CDR3 spells CASSAGRDRALPRGSPLHF. The CDR3 region has the DNA TGTGCCAGCAGTGCCGGCCGGGACAGGGCCCTTCCAAGGGGGTCACCCCTCCATTTT.

The rearrangement joins TRBV28 to TRBJ2-1; 11 bases map to TRBD2. This CDR3 is 16 amino acids long. The J segment lost 8 bases and the V segment lost 4 bases, leaving 10 bases of the junction unmatched. Germline loops: CDR1 MDHEN, CDR2 SYDVKM. The DNA of the CDR3 is TGTGCCAGCAGTTGGGAACGGGCTAGCGGGAGGTATGAGCAGTTCTTC. This translates into CASSWERASGRYEQFF.

Written as DNA, the CDR3 is TGTGCCAGCAGCTTTGAAGCTTTCTTT. Its translation is CASSFEAFF. The chain links TRBV5-5 to TRBJ1-1; no firm D call. CDR1 and CDR2 (germline): SGHKS, YYEKEE (reference sequence). The CDR3 is made up of 9 amino acids. V lost 2 bases and J lost 7, with 0 bases in between. Full variable domain (outside the CDR3, taken from reference TRBV5-5 and TRBJ1-1): DAGVTQSPTHLIKTRGQQVTLRCSPISGHKSVSWYQQVLGQGPQFIFQYYEKEERGRGNFPDRFSARQFPNYSSELNVNALLLGDSALYLCASSFEAFFGQGTRLTVV.

The rearrangement links TRBV5-1 to TRBJ2-5; D tentatively reads TRBD1 or TRBD2 (5 bases each). The CDR3 runs 13 residues. V lost 5 bases, J lost 2 bases, and 10 bases lay in between. Germline V lookup: CDR1 SGHRS, CDR2 YFSETQ. CDR3 sequence reads: CASRGRLQETQYF. DNA of the CDR3: TGCGCCAGCAGGGGACGGCTGCAAGAGACCCAGTACTTC.

The chain links TRBV18 to TRBJ2-7; D is tentatively TRBD1 or TRBD2 (5 bases each). The ends were cut back, 3 bases at V and 0 bases at J, with 9 bases in the middle. This CDR3 comprises 14 residues. Germline-derived CDR1 and CDR2 are KGHSH and LQKENI. This CDR3 reads CASSPGESSYEQYF. CDR3 sequence (DNA): TGTGCCAGCTCACCGGGGGAGAGCTCCTACGAGCAGTACTTC. The whole variable domain, filled in from reference TRBV18 and TRBJ2-7, reads NAGVMQNPRHLVRRRGQEARLRCSPMKGHSHVYWYRQLPEEGLKFMVYLQKENIIDESGMPKERFSAEFPKEGPSILRIQQVVRGDSAAYFCASSPGESSYEQYFGPGTRLTVT.

The chain joins TRBV5-1 to TRBJ2-3; tentatively, D is TRBD2 (6 bases). The CDR3 is 16 amino acids. The germline gives CDR1 SGHRS, CDR2 YFSETQ. Trimming removed 0 bases at V and 4 bases at J, with 15 bases between. CDR3 sequence reads: CASSLARGSEADTQYF. Written as DNA, the CDR3 is TGCGCCAGCAGCTTGGCCCGGGGGAGCGAGGCAGATACGCAGTATTTT.

As DNA, the CDR3 is TGTGCCAGCAGCCGGGACAGGGCCACCGGGGAGCTGTTTTTT. As protein: CASSRDRATGELFF. V usage is TRBV7-2 and J usage is TRBJ2-2; 9 nucleotides agree with TRBD1. Germline values: CDR1 SGHTA, CDR2 FQGNSA. Trimming cost V 5 bases and J 4 bases; bases outside gene matches: 2. The CDR3 loop spans 14 amino acids.

The genes are TRBV6-5 and TRBJ1-4; D unclear. Germline V gene data show CDR1 as MNHEY and CDR2 as SVGAGI. There are 14 residues in the CDR3. Trimming left V 2 bases short and J 3 bases short, with 7 bases between. The CDR3 DNA follows: TGTGCCAGCAGTTACGTGGGGTCTAATGAAAAACTGTTTTTT. Translation gives CASSYVGSNEKLFF.

CDR3 protein: CASSELDRPGNTEAFF. The CDR3 bases are TGTGCCAGCAGTGAACTTGACAGACCTGGAAACACTGAAGCTTTCTTT. The V and J genes are TRBV6-1 and TRBJ1-1; tentative D call: TRBD1 (5 bases). V was trimmed by 2 bases and J by 2 bases, leaving 15 bases between them. This CDR3 is built from 16 residues. CDR1 MNHNS and CDR2 SASEGT come from the germline V gene.

The V gene is TRBV7-2, the J gene TRBJ1-1; 7 bases fit TRBD1. Germline CDR1 is SGHTA and CDR2 is FQGNSA. V shed 5 bases and J 1 base; nucleotides not matched to a gene: 4. The CDR3 is 14 residues long. CDR3 region: CASSGGTENTEAFF. The CDR3, as DNA: TGTGCCAGCAGCGGAGGGACAGAGAACACTGAAGCTTTCTTT.

V is TRBV6-5 and J is TRBJ1-5, with 7 bases matching TRBD1. The CDR3 covers 14 residues. V shed 4 bases and J 6 bases; nucleotides not matched to a gene: 6. Germline V gene data show CDR1 as MNHEY and CDR2 as SVGAGI. CDR3 bases: TGTGCCAGCAGTTTTAGCCCAGGGGGTCAGCCCCAGCATTTT. Encoded protein: CASSFSPGGQPQHF.

V and J are TRBV14 and TRBJ2-5; a weak D match, TRBD2 (5 bases). The V gene lost 1 base and the J gene lost 2 bases, with 17 bases spanning the gap. Germline loops: CDR1 SGHDN, CDR2 FVKESK. This CDR3 contains 17 residues. This CDR3 is CASSQGVSSGSQETQYF. In DNA form, the CDR3 reads TGTGCCAGCAGCCAAGGGGTCTCATCGGGGAGTCAAGAGACCCAGTACTTC.

The chain uses TRBV19 and TRBJ2-5, with D unresolved. The CDR3 length is 14 residues. Per germline, CDR1 LNHDA and CDR2 SQIVND (reference sequence). The ends were cut back, 6 bases at V and 0 bases at J, with 11 bases in the middle. This chain's CDR3 is CASSVWRNQETQYF. The DNA of the CDR3 is TGTGCCAGTAGCGTTTGGAGAAACCAAGAGACCCAGTACTTC.

The chain combines TRBV5-1 with TRBJ2-2; 9 nucleotides align to TRBD2. This CDR3 is built from 15 residues. V was clipped by 0 bases and J by 7 bases; unmatched bases: 4. Germline V gives CDR1 SGHRS, CDR2 YFSETQ. This CDR3 reads CASSLALREGGELFF. The DNA for the CDR3 is TGCGCCAGCAGCTTGGCCTTGCGGGAGGGCGGGGAGCTGTTTTTT.

The rearrangement joins TRBV9 to TRBJ1-1, with D perhaps matching TRBD1 (5 bases). Between the trimmed V and J ends, which lost 4 bases and 7 bases, there was a span of 14 bases. The CDR3 loop spans 13 amino acids. The germline gives CDR1 SGDLS, CDR2 YYNGEE. Here the CDR3 reads CASSTVPGNEAFF. CDR3 nucleotide sequence: TGTGCCAGCAGCACCGTCCCAGGGAATGAAGCTTTCTTT.

V and J are TRBV9 and TRBJ2-5; weak D call: TRBD2 (6 bases). This CDR3 spans 16 amino acids. Trimming took 0 bases from V and 5 from J, leaving 17 bases between them. The germline V gene encodes CDR1 SGDLS and CDR2 YYNGEE. The DNA for the CDR3 is TGTGCCAGCAGCGTAGACCGGGACTTGGGTAGGGAGACCCAGTACTTC. Translation gives CASSVDRDLGRETQYF.

The chain combines TRBV10-2 with TRBJ2-3; 15 positions agree with TRBD2. This CDR3 region has 14 residues. CDR1 and CDR2 (germline): WSHSY, SAAADI. Trimming took 4 bases from V and 14 from J; bases not matched to a gene: 7. CDR3 residues: CASSAGLAGGSPYF. CDR3 nucleotide sequence: TGCGCCAGCAGTGCGGGACTAGCGGGAGGTAGTCCGTATTTT.